Below, 9 T cell receptor beta chains from the same sample are listed, as sequenced in a study of blood T cell repertoires in COVID-19. Only in-frame clones appear in the TCRdb table, and some are missing; sequencing was by immunoSEQ multiplex PCR. The sample lists hundreds of thousands of clones; around four fifths were seen once. Sequencing used PBMCs or T cells enriched from blood (not recorded which). The receptors stem from a man aged 30 to 45 with acute COVID-19.

V is TRBV6-2 or TRBV6-3 and J is TRBJ1-5; TRBD1 might be the D (5 bases). Germline V gives CDR1 MNHEY, CDR2 SVGEGT. Trimming shortened V by 2 bases and J by 3 bases, and 11 bases separated the two germline ends. This CDR3 region has 15 residues. This CDR3 is CASSYPGGDNQPQHF. The CDR3 nucleotides read TGTGCCAGCAGTTACCCGGGGGGAGACAATCAGCCCCAGCATTTT.

This sequence joins TRBV2 and TRBJ1-5; possibly TRBD1 for D (6 bases). Trimming pared 10 bases from V and 3 bases from J, leaving 16 bases between. Germline CDR1 reads SNHLY; CDR2 reads FYNNEI. The CDR3 runs to 14 residues. The CDR3 reads CAITGMLNNQPQHF. CDR3 in DNA: TGTGCCATCACAGGGATGTTGAACAATCAGCCCCAGCATTTT.

The V call is TRBV4-3, the J call TRBJ2-3; 7 nucleotides line up with TRBD2. Trimming took 1 base from V and 1 from J; bases not matched to a gene: 5. Germline assignment: CDR1 LGHNA and CDR2 YSLEER. This CDR3 spans 16 amino acids. The CDR3 loop is CASSQGVGRRTDTQYF. Written as DNA, the CDR3 is TGCGCCAGCAGCCAAGGAGTCGGGAGGCGCACAGATACGCAGTATTTT.

This rearrangement joins TRBV25-1 to TRBJ2-2, with 7 bases matching TRBD2. With 5 bases clipped from V and 6 bases from J, the junction kept 9 bases outside the gene matches. The germline V gene has CDR1 MGHDK and CDR2 SYGVNS. The length of the CDR3 is 15 residues. CDR3 sequence (DNA): TGTGCCAGCAGTACCCCGACTAGCCCCCCCGGGGAGCTGTTTTTT. Residues: CASSTPTSPPGELFF. The complete variable domain, with remaining parts taken from reference TRBV25-1 and TRBJ2-2, reads EADIYQTPRYLVIGTGKKITLECSQTMGHDKMYWYQQDPGMELHLIHYSYGVNSTEKGDLSSESTVSRIRTEHFPLTLESARPSHTSQYLCASSTPTSPPGELFFGEGSRLTVL.

The gene calls are TRBV19 and TRBJ1-4; no reliable D call. The V and J ends lost 3 bases and 10 bases respectively, with 9 bases between them. This CDR3 is 12 amino acids long. Germline CDR1 LNHDA, CDR2 SQIVND (reference sequence). The CDR3 DNA sequence: TGTGCCAGTAGTATCGAGGTCGGAAAACTGTTTTTT. Its translation is CASSIEVGKLFF.

The gene calls are TRBV11-2 and TRBJ1-1, with D possibly TRBD1 on 6 matching bases. This CDR3 has 13 residues. The germline V gene encodes CDR1 SGHAT and CDR2 FQNNGV. V was trimmed by 4 bases and J by 7 bases, leaving 13 bases between them. CDR3 amino acids: CASSSQGRGEAFF. As DNA, the CDR3 is TGTGCCAGCAGCTCACAGGGCCGGGGTGAAGCTTTCTTT.

The chain recombines TRBV19 with TRBJ1-1, with D possibly TRBD1 on 5 matching bases. V dropped 5 bases and J dropped 2 bases, with 15 bases sitting between them. CDR1 LNHDA and CDR2 SQIVND come from the germline V gene (reference sequence). The CDR3 is 15 amino acids. The CDR3 reads CASSSPRVSNTEAFF. CDR3 sequence (DNA): TGTGCCAGTAGTTCCCCCAGGGTTTCCAACACTGAAGCTTTCTTT.

This clone was counted only a few times. The V and J genes are TRBV18 and TRBJ2-2, with a tentative D call TRBD1 (6 bases). Trimming removed 4 bases at V and 0 bases at J, with 15 bases between. Germline V CDR1 and CDR2: KGHSH, LQKENI. The CDR3 totals 17 residues. DNA for the CDR3: TGTGCCAGCTCACTTATTGACAGGCCCGCGAACACCGGGGAGCTGTTTTTT. It is translated as CASSLIDRPANTGELFF. The variable domain in full, completed from reference TRBV18 and TRBJ2-2, reads NAGVMQNPRHLVRRRGQEARLRCSPMKGHSHVYWYRQLPEEGLKFMVYLQKENIIDESGMPKERFSAEFPKEGPSILRIQQVVRGDSAAYFCASSLIDRPANTGELFFGEGSRLTVL.

This clone occurred once. V and J are TRBV7-2 and TRBJ1-5; D might be TRBD1 (6 bases). The CDR3 sequence is 15 residues long. The V end lost 8 bases, the J end lost 9 bases, and 23 bases lay between the germline ends. Germline V gene data show CDR1 as SGHTA and CDR2 as FQGNSA. Written as DNA, the CDR3 is TGTGCCAGCGGGGGGGGCAGGACGGTAGTGGGGCCCCAGCATTTT. Translating gives CASGGGRTVVGPQHF. Filled out from reference TRBV7-2 and TRBJ1-5, the complete variable domain reads GAGVSQSPSNKVTEKGKDVELRCDPISGHTALYWYRQSLGQGLEFLIYFQGNSAPDKSGLPSDRFSAERTGGSVSTLTIQRTQQEDSAVYLCASGGGRTVVGPQHFGDGTRLSIL.